This T cell receptor beta chain originates from a study of coeliac disease. Study-wide points: Few TRB amino acid sequences were shared between samples; most were unique.

Germline CDR1 MNHEY, CDR2 SMNVEV (reference sequence). This CDR3 region has 14 residues. V lost 3 bases, J lost 8 bases, and 11 bases lay in between. A note on this clone: No antigen is known for it.

Each fraction contributed one roughly 450,000-cell aliquot for sequencing. Libraries were prepared by immunoSEQ multiplex PCR; TCRdb keeps only in-frame clonotypes and omits some of them. The table records approximately 2,500 clones, around three quarters of them present only once. The specimen sequenced was lymphocytes from the gut lamina propria. V usage is TRBV27 and J usage is TRBJ1-6; perhaps TRBD1 as D (6 bases). This sequence originates from a human donor without celiac disease. The CDR3 DNA reads as TGTGCCAGCAGTTTCCAGTCAGGGGATTCACCCCTCCACTTT. It specifies CASSFQSGDSPLHF.